Described below is a single T cell receptor (beta chain) sequence and its context. As yet, its antigen is unknown. The sample comes from a study of cytomegalovirus exposure and HLA in healthy donors. As for the study in general: There were 100 million to 130 million unique TCR beta sequences, drawn from about 200 million T cells, in an earlier analysis.

In the PCR, 60 Vbeta and 13 Jbeta primers were used. Method: immunoSEQ multiplex PCR; TCRdb's copy keeps in-frame clones and lacks some. The sample has some 130,000 clones, 55% to 75% seen once; the top ten hold approximately 2.9%. Notes on the study in general: While the bulk of TCR sequences proved rare, some public TCRs turned up in many donors. Later on, an analysis showed TCR association rates differing by HLA locus, with DRB1 the most and HLA-C the fewest.

CDR1 and CDR2 from the germline V gene are MNHNS and SASEGT. The CDR3 has 15 residues. The V gene lost 2 bases and the J gene lost 2 bases, with 12 bases spanning the gap. Donors likely had unrecorded immune exposures despite being nominally healthy when sampled. Sequencing input: PBMCs. The origin of this receptor is a human donor in good health. The genes are TRBV6-1 and TRBJ2-5; possibly TRBD2 for D (5 bases). In DNA, the CDR3 is TGTGCCAGCAGTGAACTGGACTGGCGGCAAGAGACCCAGTACTTC. It codes for CASSELDWRQETQYF.